The clone carrying this T cell receptor (beta chain) was detected a few times. Clones were sequenced by immunoSEQ multiplex PCR, and TCRdb holds only the in-frame ones, with some missing. This sample carries approximately 170,000 clones, about 74% of them seen once, and the ten largest clones take 3%. V dropped 1 base and J dropped 8 bases, with 14 bases sitting between them. This CDR3 spans 14 amino acids. Germline CDR1 and CDR2: MDHEN and SYDVKM. This entry is derived from a study of blood T cell repertoires in COVID-19. As for the study in general: COVID-19 samples from acute and convalescent phases originated in the United States, Italy and Spain.

The receptor was isolated from a woman of 80 years or more with acute or convalescent COVID-19. The chain joins TRBV28 to TRBJ1-2, with D possibly being TRBD1 (6 bases). The source material was peripheral blood. CDR3 sequence (DNA): TGTGCCAGCAGTTTATTTCGACAGGTCGAGGGCTACACCTTC. Translation: CASSLFRQVEGYTF.